Each of the 27 T cell receptor beta chains below was sequenced from the same sample in a study of CD8 T cells in ankylosing spondylitis. MiXCR, applied by TCRdb to the 5' RACE reads, yields one record per CDR3 protein. The table has approximately 42,000 distinct CDR3 sequences, about 4.2% seen once. The sample taken for sequencing was blood, either unsorted or a sorted T cell fraction (not recorded which). The receptor set was obtained from a female donor with ankylosing spondylitis or in good health (not recorded which).

There are many counts of this clonotype. This sequence joins TRBV9 and TRBJ2-2; the match to TRBD2 covers 7 bases. V dropped 4 bases and J dropped 3; count of bases not matched to a gene: 9. Germline loops: CDR1 SGDLS, CDR2 YYNGEE. CDR3 size: 16 residues. The CDR3 reads CASSFPAGRDTGELFF. The CDR3 region has the DNA TGTGCCAGCAGCTTCCCAGCGGGGAGAGACACCGGGGAGCTGTTTTTT. The variable domain in full, with the rest retrieved from reference TRBV9 and TRBJ2-2, is DSGVTQTPKHLITATGQRVTLRCSPRSGDLSVYWYQQSLDQGLQFLIQYYNGEERAKGNILERFSAQQFPDLHSELNLSSLELGDSALYFCASSFPAGRDTGELFFGEGSRLTVL.

This clonotype was picked up many times. The chain links TRBV9 to TRBJ1-2, with 10 positions matching TRBD1. V was pared by 3 bases and J by 8 bases, with 10 bases of the junction left unmatched. The germline gives CDR1 SGDLS, CDR2 YYNGEE. The length of the CDR3 is 15 residues. The CDR3 region is CASSAGTGASWGYTF. The CDR3 DNA is TGTGCCAGCAGCGCCGGGACAGGGGCCTCTTGGGGCTACACCTTC.

This clonotype appeared a few times. The chain is built from TRBV9 and TRBJ1-2; tentative D call: TRBD1 (5 bases). The CDR3 length is 16 residues. The V end was cut by 3 bases, the J end by 3 bases, with 18 bases between. CDR1 is SGDLS and CDR2 is YYNGEE in the germline V gene. CDR3 sequence: CASSGRTTRGDYGYTF. CDR3 DNA sequence: TGTGCCAGCAGCGGGCGGACTACCCGGGGGGACTATGGCTACACCTTC.

This clonotype was seen at least ten times. The chain couples TRBV9 to TRBJ1-2, with D perhaps matching TRBD1 (5 bases). This CDR3 has 15 amino acids. The germline V gene has CDR1 SGDLS and CDR2 YYNGEE. The germline V and J ends were trimmed by 0 bases and 3 bases, with 12 bases remaining between them. The DNA for the CDR3 is TGTGCCAGCAGCGTAGGACAGCCCGGGGACTATGGCTACACCTTC. Translated, it gives CASSVGQPGDYGYTF.

This clonotype was seen repeatedly, ten times or more. This chain uses TRBV9 with TRBJ1-1, with no clear D. The CDR3 runs to 14 residues. Germline V lookup: CDR1 SGDLS, CDR2 YYNGEE. The V gene lost 3 bases and the J gene lost 1 base, with 10 bases spanning the gap. This chain's CDR3 is CASSASEGNTEAFF. The CDR3, as DNA: TGTGCCAGCAGCGCGTCCGAGGGGAACACTGAAGCTTTCTTT. Drawing the rest from reference TRBV9 and TRBJ1-1, the complete variable domain is DSGVTQTPKHLITATGQRVTLRCSPRSGDLSVYWYQQSLDQGLQFLIQYYNGEERAKGNILERFSAQQFPDLHSELNLSSLELGDSALYFCASSASEGNTEAFFGQGTRLTVV.

This clonotype came up many times. The rearrangement links TRBV9 to TRBJ2-3; D is tentatively TRBD1 or TRBD2 (5 bases each). V gave up 3 bases and J gave up 4 bases, with 9 bases separating them. CDR3 size: 13 residues. From germline, CDR1 is SGDLS and CDR2 YYNGEE. The CDR3 nucleotides are TGTGCCAGCAGCGCAGGGAGTCCAGATACGCAGTATTTT. Its protein product is CASSAGSPDTQYF. Using reference TRBV9 and TRBJ2-3 for the parts outside the CDR3, the full variable domain is DSGVTQTPKHLITATGQRVTLRCSPRSGDLSVYWYQQSLDQGLQFLIQYYNGEERAKGNILERFSAQQFPDLHSELNLSSLELGDSALYFCASSAGSPDTQYFGPGTRLTVL.

This clonotype was picked up many times. The gene calls are TRBV9 and TRBJ2-3; D is undetermined. Germline values: CDR1 SGDLS, CDR2 YYNGEE. The CDR3 has 15 amino acids. Trimming took off 4 bases at V and 2 bases at J, with 14 bases between the two ends. In DNA, the CDR3 is TGTGCCAGCAGCCCCCGGAAAATCACCACAGATACGCAGTATTTT. This encodes CASSPRKITTDTQYF.

This clonotype was counted at least ten times. The rearrangement links TRBV9 to TRBJ2-3, with D perhaps given as TRBD1 or TRBD2 (6 bases each). The V end was cut by 2 bases, the J end by 0 bases, with 13 bases between. Germline V CDR1 and CDR2: SGDLS, YYNGEE. This CDR3 has 16 amino acids. The CDR3 spells CASSVRGAVSTDTQYF. CDR3 in DNA: TGTGCCAGCAGCGTGAGGGGGGCCGTTAGCACAGATACGCAGTATTTT. The variable domain in full, with the rest retrieved from reference TRBV9 and TRBJ2-3, is DSGVTQTPKHLITATGQRVTLRCSPRSGDLSVYWYQQSLDQGLQFLIQYYNGEERAKGNILERFSAQQFPDLHSELNLSSLELGDSALYFCASSVRGAVSTDTQYFGPGTRLTVL.

This clonotype was observed many times. V is TRBV9 and J is TRBJ2-5; 7 nucleotides align to TRBD2. The length of the CDR3 is 14 residues. Germline V gives CDR1 SGDLS, CDR2 YYNGEE. With 3 bases clipped from V and 5 bases from J, the junction kept 7 bases outside the gene matches. DNA for the CDR3: TGTGCCAGCAGCGCCACGGGGGGAAGCGAGACCCAGTACTTC. It encodes CASSATGGSETQYF.

This clonotype was seen many times. J is TRBJ1-1 and V is TRBV9, with no clear D. In germline, CDR1 is SGDLS, CDR2 YYNGEE. The V end lost 4 bases, the J end lost 1 base, and 11 bases lay between the germline ends. This CDR3 contains 14 residues. The CDR3 sequence is CASSRTTENTEAFF. As DNA, the CDR3 is TGTGCCAGCAGCCGAACGACGGAGAACACTGAAGCTTTCTTT.

This clonotype was recorded many times. A much larger clone differs by one base, so this may be a read error. This rearrangement joins TRBV9 to TRBJ2-5; the match to TRBD1 covers 7 bases. The CDR3 runs 14 residues. V lost 0 bases to trimming and J lost 2 bases; unmatched junction nucleotides: 1. Germline CDR1 is SGDLS and CDR2 is YYNGEE. For the CDR3, the DNA is TGTGCCAGCAGCGTAGAGGGACAGCAAGAGACCCAGTACTTC. This sequence encodes CASSVEGQQETQYF.

This clonotype has ten or more counts. The rearrangement joins TRBV9 to TRBJ1-4, with D hard to call. Germline CDR1 and CDR2: SGDLS and YYNGEE. The CDR3 totals 14 residues. V was trimmed by 2 bases and J by 8 bases, leaving 13 bases between them. CDR3 nucleotides: TGTGCCAGCAGCGTGGAGGCTTATGGGGAAAAACTGTTTTTT. Protein: CASSVEAYGEKLFF.

This clonotype was detected many times. The V and J genes are TRBV9 and TRBJ2-2; D might be TRBD1 or TRBD2, each matching 6 bases. The germline gives CDR1 SGDLS, CDR2 YYNGEE. V lost 3 bases to trimming and J lost 4 bases, with 16 bases between them. The CDR3 contains 16 residues. The DNA of the CDR3 is TGTGCCAGCAGCGGGCCCGGGGGCGCCCCCACCGGGGAGCTGTTTTTT. Translation gives CASSGPGGAPTGELFF.

This clonotype was seen ten or more times. The chain couples TRBV9 to TRBJ1-4, with D tentatively TRBD1 (6 bases). The germline CDR1 and CDR2 sequences are SGDLS and YYNGEE. This CDR3 spans 16 amino acids. V lost 4 bases to trimming and J lost 0 bases, with 13 bases between them. In nucleotides, the CDR3 is TGTGCCAGCAGCCCACAAGGGGGGACAACTAATGAAAAACTGTTTTTT. Translated: CASSPQGGTTNEKLFF. The variable domain in full, completed from reference TRBV9 and TRBJ1-4, reads DSGVTQTPKHLITATGQRVTLRCSPRSGDLSVYWYQQSLDQGLQFLIQYYNGEERAKGNILERFSAQQFPDLHSELNLSSLELGDSALYFCASSPQGGTTNEKLFFGSGTQLSVL.

This clonotype showed up many times. In DNA form, the CDR3 reads TGTGCCAGCAGTGACTCCGGAGGACAGCCCCAGCATTTT. It codes for CASSDSGGQPQHF. The V gene is TRBV9, the J gene TRBJ1-5; no firm D call. Germline V gene data show CDR1 as SGDLS and CDR2 as YYNGEE. This CDR3 comprises 13 residues. V was cut by 5 bases and J by 7 bases, with 13 bases left in between.

This clonotype has ten or more counts. This rearrangement joins TRBV9 to TRBJ2-7; 8 nucleotides line up with TRBD2. J lost 1 base, V lost 0 bases, and 3 bases had no gene match. The CDR3 totals 15 residues. CDR1 is SGDLS, CDR2 YYNGEE, per germline. The CDR3 coding sequence is TGTGCCAGCAGCGTAGGTCGCGGGGGGTCCTACGAGCAGTACTTC. Encoded protein: CASSVGRGGSYEQYF.

This clonotype was seen many times. The gene calls are TRBV9 and TRBJ2-7, with D unresolved. Trimming cost V 4 bases and J 3 bases, with 17 bases left between them. Germline CDR1 reads SGDLS; CDR2 reads YYNGEE. The CDR3 totals 15 residues. CDR3 loop: CASSPLSTPHYEQYF. CDR3 bases: TGTGCCAGCAGCCCTCTCTCGACACCACACTACGAGCAGTACTTC.

This clonotype came up many times. The chain combines TRBV24-1 with TRBJ2-7, with D possibly being TRBD1 (6 bases). This CDR3 has 17 residues. Trimming took 1 base from V and 4 from J, leaving 19 bases between them. The germline gives CDR1 KGHDR, CDR2 SFDVKD. CDR3 in amino acids: CATSDFLPHRERYEQYF. The CDR3 DNA is TGTGCCACCAGTGATTTTCTTCCCCACAGGGAAAGGTACGAGCAGTACTTC.

This clonotype was recorded at least ten times. The chain is built from TRBV9 and TRBJ2-7, with D possibly being TRBD1 (6 bases). The CDR3 runs 15 residues. Germline V gene lookup returns CDR1 SGDLS and CDR2 YYNGEE. Trimming pared 0 bases from V and 2 bases from J, leaving 12 bases between. CDR3 sequence (DNA): TGTGCCAGCAGCGTAGGAGAGGGGGTCCCCTACGAGCAGTACTTC. This sequence encodes CASSVGEGVPYEQYF.

This clonotype has a count of ten or more. The chain employs TRBV21-1 and TRBJ2-5; the table's D call of TRBD2 was not tested on the DNA. TRBV21-1 is recorded as a pseudogene. The length of the CDR3 is 14 residues. The CDR3 nucleotides are TGTGCCAGCAGCCCCCGAACCGGAGGGAAGACCCAGTACTTC. Translating gives CASSPRTGGKTQYF.

This clonotype was picked up a small number of times. This chain links TRBV9 with TRBJ2-3; 10 bases fit TRBD2. Germline assignment: CDR1 SGDLS and CDR2 YYNGEE. The CDR3 consists of 17 residues. V shed 0 bases and J 0 bases; nucleotides not matched to a gene: 4. The CDR3 nucleotides read TGTGCCAGCAGCGTAGTGGCTAGCGGGGGTAGCACAGATACGCAGTATTTT. Protein product: CASSVVASGGSTDTQYF.

This clonotype was observed many times. The chain couples TRBV9 to TRBJ1-1; maybe TRBD1 (5 bases). The CDR3 runs to 16 residues. The germline CDR1 and CDR2 sequences are SGDLS and YYNGEE. V lost 2 bases, J lost 8 bases, and 22 bases lay in between. In DNA form, the CDR3 reads TGTGCCAGCAGCGTGGGGGTGGGCGCGGGATTAGGGGAAGCTTTCTTT. Protein: CASSVGVGAGLGEAFF. The entire variable domain, with the rest obtained from reference TRBV9 and TRBJ1-1, is as follows: DSGVTQTPKHLITATGQRVTLRCSPRSGDLSVYWYQQSLDQGLQFLIQYYNGEERAKGNILERFSAQQFPDLHSELNLSSLELGDSALYFCASSVGVGAGLGEAFFGQGTRLTVV.

This clonotype showed up many times. The chain combines TRBV9 with TRBJ1-2, with a possible D match to TRBD1 (6 bases). Germline lookup yields CDR1 SGDLS and CDR2 YYNGEE. Between the trimmed V and J ends, which lost 0 bases and 8 bases, there was a span of 14 bases. The CDR3 runs 14 residues. CDR3 in amino acids: CASSVEGTSGGYTF. Written as DNA, the CDR3 is TGTGCCAGCAGCGTAGAGGGGACATCTGGGGGCTACACCTTC.

This clonotype was observed many times. This chain links TRBV9 with TRBJ1-2; TRBD1 matches 10 bases. From germline, CDR1 is SGDLS and CDR2 YYNGEE. Germline trimming cut 4 bases from V and 10 bases from J; bases unmatched to any gene: 7. The CDR3 length is 13 residues. CDR3 amino acids: CASSPDDRGLYTF. DNA for the CDR3: TGTGCCAGCAGCCCCGATGACAGGGGGCTCTACACCTTC.

This clonotype occurred a few times. The chain carries TRBV9 and TRBJ2-3; TRBD2 is a possible D gene (6 bases). The germline V gene encodes CDR1 SGDLS and CDR2 YYNGEE. The CDR3 totals 15 residues. V lost 5 bases, J lost 0 bases, and 13 bases lay in between. The DNA of the CDR3 is TGTGCCAGCAGTTTTTCAGGGACTAGCACAGATACGCAGTATTTT. Its translation is CASSFSGTSTDTQYF.

This clonotype counts as medium-sized. The V gene is TRBV9, the J gene TRBJ2-5; TRBD2 matches at 9 bases. With 0 bases clipped from V and 1 base from J, the junction kept 4 bases outside the gene matches. The CDR3 is 16 amino acids. Germline-derived CDR1 and CDR2 are SGDLS and YYNGEE. As DNA, the CDR3 is TGTGCCAGCAGCGTAGGAGCGGGGGGTACCCAAGAGACCCAGTACTTC. This translates into CASSVGAGGTQETQYF. The full variable domain, completed using reference TRBV9 and TRBJ2-5, is DSGVTQTPKHLITATGQRVTLRCSPRSGDLSVYWYQQSLDQGLQFLIQYYNGEERAKGNILERFSAQQFPDLHSELNLSSLELGDSALYFCASSVGAGGTQETQYFGPGTRLLVL.

This clonotype qualifies as medium-sized (0.01 to 0.1%). V is TRBV9 and J is TRBJ1-1; D remains ambiguous. The CDR3 length is 13 residues. The germline V and J ends were trimmed by 2 bases and 1 base, with 6 bases remaining between them. CDR1 and CDR2 from the germline V gene are SGDLS and YYNGEE. The CDR3 loop is CASSVKGNTEAFF. The CDR3 DNA reads as TGTGCCAGCAGCGTTAAGGGGAACACTGAAGCTTTCTTT.